One and the same sample provided the 26 T cell receptor beta chains below, sequenced in a study of CD4 T cells in lung cancer. No cognate antigen is known for these TCRs. Mutant 27-mer peptides stimulated the PBMCs for approximately 13 days before restimulation with peptide-pulsed autologous B cells. Sorting by cytokine capture selected live IFNgamma-secreting T cells after peptide-pulsed B cell restimulation. Limiting-dilution expansion used approximately 3 or 11 sorted cells per well for roughly 14 to 23 days. Using immunoSEQ multiplex PCR, the repertoire was profiled, and TCRdb retains in-frame clones only, with some absent. Of 200 to 250 clones listed, about 90% are singletons. The sequencing input was a CD4+ T cell line or clone grown in culture. The receptors here all came from a woman aged 55-70 years with non-small cell lung cancer. Some clones in this sample may be carry-over from other donors' samples.

This chain links TRBV2 with TRBJ1-5; tentative D call: TRBD1 (5 bases). V shed 2 bases and J shed 6 bases, with 14 bases lying between them. This CDR3 is 15 amino acids long. Germline values: CDR1 SNHLY, CDR2 FYNNEI. Written as DNA, the CDR3 is TGTGCCAGCAGTGAACCGGGGACCGTCCTTCAGCCCCAGCATTTT. Its protein is CASSEPGTVLQPQHF.

The rearrangement joins TRBV28 to TRBJ2-3; D call uncertain. The CDR3 totals 15 residues. The germline V and J ends were trimmed by 3 bases and 2 bases, with 12 bases remaining between them. Germline CDR1 MDHEN, CDR2 SYDVKM. Here the CDR3 DNA reads TGTGCCAGCAGTTTTCGGGTCGAAGACACAGATACGCAGTATTTT. As protein: CASSFRVEDTDTQYF.

The V call is TRBV5-1, the J call TRBJ2-7; D may be TRBD1 (5 bases). The CDR3 covers 14 residues. Germline assignment: CDR1 SGHRS and CDR2 YFSETQ. V lost 3 bases and J lost 7, with 17 bases in between. CDR3 loop: CASSSIDSAGEQYF. In DNA, the CDR3 is TGCGCCAGCAGCTCCATAGACAGTGCCGGAGAGCAGTACTTC.

The CDR3 DNA reads TGTGCCAGCAGCTGGGGGTTCGCCAAAAACATTCAGTACTTC. It yields the protein CASSWGFAKNIQYF. This chain uses TRBV7-2 with TRBJ2-4; D is tentatively TRBD1 or TRBD2 (5 bases each). V lost 4 bases and J lost 1, with 8 bases in between. The CDR3 is 14 amino acids. Germline values: CDR1 SGHTA, CDR2 FQGNSA. The full variable domain, completed using reference TRBV7-2 and TRBJ2-4, is GAGVSQSPSNKVTEKGKDVELRCDPISGHTALYWYRQSLGQGLEFLIYFQGNSAPDKSGLPSDRFSAERTGGSVSTLTIQRTQQEDSAVYLCASSWGFAKNIQYFGAGTRLSVL.

V is TRBV2 and J is TRBJ1-1; D is unresolved. Trimming stripped 6 bases from V and 4 bases from J, with 15 bases between. The CDR3 length is 14 residues. CDR1 is SNHLY, CDR2 FYNNEI, per germline. The CDR3 spells CASRTLVYGTEAFF. The CDR3 DNA is TGTGCCAGCAGGACACTGGTCTATGGCACTGAAGCTTTCTTT.

The chain carries TRBV11-2 and TRBJ2-7; D is ambiguous. Trimming cost V 8 bases and J 5 bases, with 19 bases left between them. The germline V gene has CDR1 SGHAT and CDR2 FQNNGV. The length of the CDR3 is 14 residues. CDR3: CASRRGREVHEQYF. CDR3 nucleotides: TGTGCCAGCCGCCGTGGGCGCGAAGTCCACGAGCAGTACTTC.

The chain has TRBV15 and TRBJ2-5; TRBD1 aligns across 7 bases. The DNA end is more similar to TRBJ2-7, so the J call may be wrong. The CDR3 extends over 15 amino acids. Germline V gene lookup returns CDR1 LNHNV and CDR2 YYDKDF (reference sequence). CDR3 bases: TGTGCCACCAGCAGAGATCTTGGACAGGCCTACGAGCAGTACTTC. This translates into CATSRDLGQAYEQYF.

The J gene is TRBJ2-3, the V gene TRBV4-1; D may be TRBD1 or TRBD2 (5 bases each). This CDR3 has 17 amino acids. Trimming took 0 bases from V and 5 from J, leaving 18 bases between them. Germline V CDR1 and CDR2: MGHRA, YSYEKL. CDR3 DNA sequence: TGCGCCAGCAGCCAAGATCCGAACCGCGGTGGGGGAGATACGCAGTATTTT. Its translation: CASSQDPNRGGGDTQYF.

This clone was seen a single time. The missing conserved phenylalanine or tryptophan at the end of this CDR3 makes a read error likely. The DNA is omitted, as the CDR3 cannot be located on it reliably, and the CDR3 follows TCRdb's listing. This CDR3 is also generated by other DNA sequences in the sample. CDR3 protein: CASSPTGQELWLHL. The gene calls are TRBV18 and TRBJ1-2; the table's D call TRBD1 went unverified against the DNA. Germline lookup yields CDR1 KGHSH and CDR2 LQKENI. The CDR3 spans 14 amino acids, including both terminal residues.

This chain links TRBV10-1 with TRBJ1-2; a weak D match, TRBD1 (5 bases). Germline V CDR1 and CDR2: WNHNN, SYGVQD (reference sequence). The CDR3 contains 16 residues. Trimming cost V 5 bases and J 4 bases, with 20 bases left between them. The CDR3 DNA is TGCGCCAGCAGTAAGGGGCCATCACGAAAGACCTATGGCTACACCTTC. Amino acids: CASSKGPSRKTYGYTF.

The chain joins TRBV19 to TRBJ2-7; D may be TRBD1 (6 bases). Trimming took 4 bases from V and 0 from J, leaving 13 bases between them. Per the germline V gene, CDR1 is LNHDA and CDR2 is SQIVND (reference sequence). The CDR3 is 15 residues long. The CDR3 DNA sequence: TGTGCCAGTAGTAACAGGGTCGGGTCCTCCTACGAGCAGTACTTC. Its translation is CASSNRVGSSYEQYF.

V usage is TRBV6-5 and J usage is TRBJ1-2; D is uncertain. Trimming left V 0 bases short and J 8 bases short, with 10 bases between. CDR3 size: 13 residues. CDR1 and CDR2 (germline): MNHEY, SVGAGI. Here the CDR3 DNA reads TGTGCCAGCAGTTACTCCCCCGATGGAGGCTACACCTTC. Residues: CASSYSPDGGYTF.

This clone was found a few times. The chain links TRBV21-1 to TRBJ1-1; the table's D call, TRBD1, has no DNA check behind it. TRBV21-1 is a recognized pseudogene. The CDR3 sequence is 14 residues long. The CDR3 loop is CASGQGIMNTEAFF. The CDR3 nucleotides read TGTGCCAGCGGACAGGGCATCATGAACACTGAAGCTTTCTTT.

The chain employs TRBV7-6 and TRBJ1-1, with TRBD1 as a possible D gene (6 bases). Trimming pared 3 bases from V and 1 base from J, leaving 15 bases between. The CDR3 covers 16 residues. Germline V gene sequence: CDR1 SGHVS, CDR2 FNYEAQ. Written as DNA, the CDR3 is TGTGCCAGCAGCTTGCTGGAGGGGGTTGGGAACACTGAAGCTTTCTTT. Translating it yields CASSLLEGVGNTEAFF.

The chain recombines TRBV19 with TRBJ2-7; 8 bases are a match to TRBD1. The J segment lost 4 bases and the V segment lost 2 bases, leaving 4 bases of the junction unmatched. Germline V gives CDR1 LNHDA, CDR2 SQIVND (reference sequence). This CDR3 contains 14 residues. CDR3 in amino acids: CASSITGGQYEQYF. Written as DNA, the CDR3 is TGTGCCAGTAGTATAACAGGGGGTCAATACGAGCAGTACTTC. Drawing the rest from reference TRBV19 and TRBJ2-7, the complete variable domain is DGGITQSPKYLFRKEGQNVTLSCEQNLNHDAMYWYRQDPGQGLRLIYYSQIVNDFQKGDIAEGYSVSREKKESFPLTVTSAQKNPTAFYLCASSITGGQYEQYFGPGTRLTVT.

This chain joins TRBV30 and TRBJ1-5, with 9 positions matching TRBD1. Per germline, CDR1 GTSNPN and CDR2 SVGIG (reference sequence). The J segment lost 4 bases and the V segment lost 0 bases, leaving 4 bases of the junction unmatched. The CDR3 runs to 15 residues. CDR3 amino acids: CAWSVMTGGNQPQHF. CDR3 bases: TGTGCCTGGAGTGTGATGACAGGGGGGAATCAGCCCCAGCATTTT.

The J gene is TRBJ1-1, the V gene TRBV5-4, with D perhaps matching TRBD1 (6 bases). Germline V lookup: CDR1 SGHNT, CDR2 YYREEE (reference sequence). Trimming pared 5 bases from V and 5 bases from J, leaving 22 bases between. This CDR3 comprises 16 residues. The CDR3, as DNA: TGTGCCAGCAGACCCCACGGGGGCGCGTCGGGGACTGAAGCTTTCTTT. Translating gives CASRPHGGASGTEAFF.

The gene calls are TRBV27 and TRBJ1-2; D is uncertain. This CDR3 has 20 residues. Germline loops: CDR1 MNHEY, CDR2 SMNVEV (reference sequence). The V gene lost 0 bases and the J gene lost 8 bases, with 31 bases spanning the gap. CDR3 nucleotides: TGTGCCAGCAGTTTATCGGTATCCCCCATCGACACCCCAGCGGCTCCGGGCTACACCTTC. Protein: CASSLSVSPIDTPAAPGYTF.

The chain links TRBV7-9 to TRBJ2-7, with 7 bases lining up with TRBD1. CDR3 length: 17 amino acids. Looked up from germline, CDR1 is SEHNR and CDR2 is FQNEAQ (reference sequence). The trim removed 4 bases at V and 1 base at J, leaving 13 bases unmatched. This chain's CDR3 is CASSSATVTGPSYEQYF. The DNA for the CDR3 is TGTGCCAGCAGCTCCGCCACTGTGACAGGGCCTTCCTACGAGCAGTACTTC. The variable domain in full, completed from reference TRBV7-9 and TRBJ2-7, reads DTGVSQNPRHKITKRGQNVTFRCDPISEHNRLYWYRQTLGQGPEFLTYFQNEAQLEKSRLLSDRFSAERPKGSFSTLEIQRTEQGDSAMYLCASSSATVTGPSYEQYFGPGTRLTVT.

The rearrangement links TRBV27 to TRBJ2-3; D not certain. This CDR3 spans 14 amino acids. Germline assignment: CDR1 MNHEY and CDR2 SMNVEV (reference sequence). V gave up 2 bases and J gave up 0 bases, with 6 bases separating them. For the CDR3, the DNA is TGTGCCAGCAGTTTAGGGGTGAGCACAGATACGCAGTATTTT. This codes for CASSLGVSTDTQYF.

V is TRBV5-8 and J is TRBJ2-3; TRBD2 matches at 10 bases. The CDR3 contains 16 residues. Germline-derived CDR1 and CDR2 are SGHTS and YDEGEE. Losses at the gene ends were 2 bases for V and 6 bases for J; bases not matched to a gene: 9. CDR3 sequence: CASSLGLAAAGDTQYF. In nucleotides, the CDR3 is TGTGCCAGCAGCTTAGGACTAGCGGCCGCGGGGGATACGCAGTATTTT. The full variable domain, rest sourced from reference TRBV5-8 and TRBJ2-3, is EAGVTQSPTHLIKTRGQQATLRCSPISGHTSVYWYQQALGLGLQFLLWYDEGEERNRGNFPPRFSGRQFPNYSSELNVNALELEDSALYLCASSLGLAAAGDTQYFGPGTRLTVL.

The chain combines TRBV10-2 with TRBJ2-2, with TRBD1 matching 9 bases. The V and J ends lost 6 bases and 6 bases, in that order; junction bases with no gene match: 8. The CDR3 has 15 amino acids. The germline CDR1 and CDR2 sequences are WSHSY and SAAADI. CDR3 protein: CASREGTGFSGELFF. The CDR3 nucleotides are TGCGCCAGCAGGGAGGGGACAGGGTTTTCCGGGGAGCTGTTTTTT.

The chain is built from TRBV5-4 and TRBJ1-1, with D unclear. CDR3 length: 14 residues. Deletions cut 2 bases from V and 0 bases from J, with 8 bases between. Germline loops: CDR1 SGHNT, CDR2 YYREEE (reference sequence). The CDR3 reads CASSLFWVNTEAFF. CDR3 coding DNA: TGTGCCAGCAGCTTATTCTGGGTGAACACTGAAGCTTTCTTT.

This clone rates as medium-sized. The chain combines TRBV6-5 with TRBJ2-1; 8 nucleotides agree with TRBD1. V shed 6 bases, J shed 5 bases, and the junction held 6 bases outside the gene matches. CDR3 size: 14 residues. Germline V gene lookup returns CDR1 MNHEY and CDR2 SVGAGI. The CDR3 reads CASRLDRGHNEQFF. The CDR3 DNA reads as TGTGCCAGCAGGCTCGACAGGGGTCACAATGAGCAGTTCTTC.

CDR3 amino acids: CASSLFQGNTEAFF. The DNA of the CDR3 is TGTGCCAGCAGCTTATTTCAGGGAAACACTGAAGCTTTCTTT. The chain carries TRBV7-2 and TRBJ1-1, with a weak D call TRBD1 (5 bases). V was cut by 2 bases and J by 2 bases, with 9 bases left in between. CDR3 length equals 14 residues. Germline V gives CDR1 SGHTA, CDR2 FQGNSA. Looking up the rest from reference TRBV7-2 and TRBJ1-1 gives the full variable domain: GAGVSQSPSNKVTEKGKDVELRCDPISGHTALYWYRQSLGQGLEFLIYFQGNSAPDKSGLPSDRFSAERTGGSVSTLTIQRTQQEDSAVYLCASSLFQGNTEAFFGQGTRLTVV.

The V and J genes are TRBV27 and TRBJ1-2, with 10 positions matching TRBD1. The CDR3 sequence is 15 residues long. Germline V gene data show CDR1 as MNHEY and CDR2 as SMNVEV (reference sequence). V lost 0 bases and J lost 8; bases outside the gene matches: 6. The chain's CDR3 is CASSLSGGTGEGYTF. CDR3 bases: TGTGCCAGCAGTTTATCGGGGGGGACAGGGGAAGGCTACACCTTC.